This TCR beta chain is drawn from a study of graft-versus-host responses after intestinal transplantation. Study information: Multivisceral, liver-intestinal, or isolated intestinal grafts went to recipients.

Turning to this clone: Antigen specificity is unknown.

General study points: There was an association between peak levels of circulating GvH clones and early post-transplant HvG declines. High graft-versus-host to host-versus-graft clonal ratios were seen in allografts of patients with graft-donor T cell macrochimerism.

Using immunoSEQ multiplex PCR, the repertoire was profiled, and TCRdb retains in-frame clones only, with some absent. This table has about 35,000 clones, more than 85% appearing once. V lost 0 bases to trimming and J lost 1 base, with 9 bases between them. CDR3 size: 15 residues. Germline V CDR1 and CDR2: MNHEY, SMNVEV (reference sequence). This TCR was recovered from a human donor who was the organ donor for an intestinal transplant. The sample here was unstimulated CD8+ T cells sorted from spleen or lymph node cells, taken before transplant. This chain connects TRBV27 to TRBJ2-5, with D hard to call. The CDR3 region is CASSLSSAVQETQYF. The CDR3 region has the DNA TGTGCCAGCAGTTTATCCTCGGCGGTCCAAGAGACCCAGTACTTC.